These 8 T cell receptor beta chains were sequenced from one sample in a study of cytomegalovirus exposure and HLA in healthy donors. Libraries were prepared by immunoSEQ multiplex PCR; TCRdb keeps only in-frame clonotypes and omits some of them. The sample carries 100,000 to 150,000 clones, 89% recorded once. Sequencing was carried out using PBMCs. These receptors all stem from a woman in her late teens or twenties in good health and CMV-seronegative.

J is TRBJ2-2 and V is TRBV5-1; 7 bases agree with TRBD1. The length of the CDR3 is 15 residues. The germline CDR1 and CDR2 sequences are SGHRS and YFSETQ. V lost 4 bases and J lost 6; bases outside the gene matches: 9. This chain's CDR3 is CASSEMGQQAGELFF. CDR3 DNA sequence: TGCGCCAGCAGCGAGATGGGACAGCAAGCCGGGGAGCTGTTTTTT.

The CDR3 DNA is TGTGCCAGCAGCTCACAGGGACCAATTGAGACCCAGTACTTC. Its protein is CASSSQGPIETQYF. V and J are TRBV11-2 and TRBJ2-5, with D possibly TRBD1 on 6 matching bases. This CDR3 spans 14 amino acids. In germline, CDR1 is SGHAT, CDR2 FQNNGV. V lost 4 bases and J lost 5, with 14 bases in between.

The V call is TRBV5-6, the J call TRBJ2-1, with a weak D call TRBD2 (6 bases). The length of the CDR3 is 14 residues. Germline V gene lookup returns CDR1 SGHDT and CDR2 YYEEEE. Trimming shortened V by 4 bases and J by 6 bases, and 14 bases separated the two germline ends. The CDR3 DNA reads as TGTGCCAGCAGCCGGAGGGGTTGGAGCAATGAGCAGTTCTTC. As protein: CASSRRGWSNEQFF. The whole variable domain, remainder taken from reference TRBV5-6 and TRBJ2-1, is DAGVTQSPTHLIKTRGQQVTLRCSPKSGHDTVSWYQQALGQGPQFIFQYYEEEERQRGNFPDRFSGHQFPNYSSELNVNALLLGDSALYLCASSRRGWSNEQFFGPGTRLTVL.

This sequence joins TRBV5-4 and TRBJ2-3; the D is unclear. Per the germline V gene, CDR1 is SGHNT and CDR2 is YYREEE (reference sequence). Trimming shortened V by 2 bases and J by 3 bases, and 7 bases separated the two germline ends. This CDR3 region has 13 residues. CDR3 sequence: CASSFPGTDTQYF. CDR3 bases: TGTGCCAGCAGCTTTCCCGGGACAGATACGCAGTATTTT.

This chain uses TRBV6-5 with TRBJ1-1, with 7 bases matching TRBD1. This CDR3 is built from 15 residues. Per germline, CDR1 MNHEY and CDR2 SVGAGI. V dropped 2 bases and J dropped 4; count of bases not matched to a gene: 7. The DNA of the CDR3 is TGTGCCAGCAGTTACACGAACAGGGGTATCACTGAAGCTTTCTTT. It is translated as CASSYTNRGITEAFF.

This clone was counted a few times. The chain recombines TRBV6-4 with TRBJ2-1, with 9 bases identical to TRBD1. Trimming took 0 bases from V and 3 from J; bases not matched to a gene: 0. The CDR3 loop spans 15 amino acids. Germline lookup yields CDR1 MRHNA and CDR2 SNTAGT. The CDR3 bases are TGTGCCAGCAGTGACTCGACAGGGGGCTACAATGAGCAGTTCTTC. Amino acids: CASSDSTGGYNEQFF.

This clone was observed a single time. The chain is built from TRBV15 and TRBJ2-6, with no clear D. This CDR3 spans 16 amino acids. CDR1 is LNHNV and CDR2 is YYDKDF in the germline V gene (reference sequence). Between the trimmed V and J ends, which lost 2 bases and 4 bases, there was a span of 12 bases. The CDR3 spells CATSRPLTTGANVLTF. CDR3 sequence (DNA): TGTGCCACCAGCAGACCATTGACGACAGGGGCCAACGTCCTGACTTTC.

This clone was found once. V is TRBV6-4 and J is TRBJ1-2; 10 bases are a match to TRBD1. Germline trimming cut 10 bases from V and 5 bases from J; bases unmatched to any gene: 7. This CDR3 has 13 residues. CDR1 and CDR2 from the germline V gene are MRHNA and SNTAGT. The CDR3 protein is CATAPDRGYGYTF. The CDR3 DNA follows: TGTGCCACAGCCCCGGACAGGGGGTATGGCTACACCTTC.